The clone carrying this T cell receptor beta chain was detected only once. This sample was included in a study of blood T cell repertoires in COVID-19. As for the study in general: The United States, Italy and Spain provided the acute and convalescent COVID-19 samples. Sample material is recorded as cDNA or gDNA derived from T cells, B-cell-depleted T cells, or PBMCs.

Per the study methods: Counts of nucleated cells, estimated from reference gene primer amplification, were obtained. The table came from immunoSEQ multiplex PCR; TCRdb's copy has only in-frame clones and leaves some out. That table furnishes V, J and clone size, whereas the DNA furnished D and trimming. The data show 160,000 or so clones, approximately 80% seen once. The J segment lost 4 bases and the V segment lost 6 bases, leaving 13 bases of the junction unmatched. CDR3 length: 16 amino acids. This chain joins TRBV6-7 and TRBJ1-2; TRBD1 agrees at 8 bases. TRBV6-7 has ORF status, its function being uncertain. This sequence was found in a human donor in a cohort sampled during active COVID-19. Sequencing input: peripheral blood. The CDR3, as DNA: TGTGCCAGCAGCAAACAAAAGGACAGGGCGGGCTATGGCTACACCTTC. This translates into CASSKQKDRAGYGYTF.